This entry concerns a single T cell receptor (beta chain). The data stem from a study of cytomegalovirus exposure and HLA in healthy donors. Study in general: The platform used for the roughly 110 validation repertoires matched that of the roughly 630 first-cohort repertoires, a later analysis reported.

Generated by immunoSEQ multiplex PCR, the TCRdb table keeps only in-frame clones and is missing some. Of some 120,000 clones in the sample, about 87% are singletons; the top ten hold roughly 2%. CDR3 length equals 13 residues. Germline V gives CDR1 GTSNPN, CDR2 SVGIG (reference sequence). V trimming: 0 bases; J trimming: 7 bases; junction bases outside the gene matches: 3. The chain joins TRBV30 to TRBJ1-2; 9 bases are a match to TRBD1. The TCR was taken from a woman aged 18-29 years in good health and CMV-seronegative. The specimen sequenced was PBMCs. The DNA for the CDR3 is TGTGCCTGGAGTGTAGGGACAGGGCTTGGCTACACCTTC. Its translation is CAWSVGTGLGYTF.